A single sample gave rise to the 9 T cell receptor beta chains below, sequenced in a study of blood T cell repertoires in COVID-19 (dated by TCRdb to 2020 to 2021). To prepare the library, the immunoSEQ multiplex PCR assay was applied. This is the immuneACCESS table as TCRdb keeps it, with only in-frame sequences that have V and J called. A part of the clones is gone; compared with another copy, unresolved V genes explain less than half, and the rest is unexplained. This sample comprises a few hundred thousand clones, 85% to 90% of them detected only once. The leading ten clones occupy around 1% of the sample. The sample comprised PBMCs or T cells enriched from blood (not recorded which). Every receptor here comes from a man between 18 and 35 years old who had recovered from COVID-19.

The chain carries TRBV4-2 and TRBJ2-7, with 8 bases fitting TRBD2. CDR1 and CDR2 (germline): LGHNA, YNFKEQ. V shed 2 bases, J shed 4 bases, and the junction held 4 bases outside the gene matches. CDR3 size: 14 residues. CDR3 in amino acids: CASSQSSGEYEQYF. In DNA, the CDR3 is TGTGCCAGCAGCCAAAGTAGCGGGGAGTACGAGCAGTACTTC.

The genes are TRBV24-1 and TRBJ1-5, with no clear D. Germline V CDR1 and CDR2: KGHDR, SFDVKD. Trimming left V 1 base short and J 6 bases short, with 6 bases between. There are 13 residues in the CDR3. CDR3 coding DNA: TGTGCCACCAGTGATTTCGAGTTTCAGCCCCAGCATTTT. As protein: CATSDFEFQPQHF.

V and J are TRBV7-8 and TRBJ2-3; the match to TRBD2 covers 8 bases. V dropped 5 bases and J dropped 0; count of bases not matched to a gene: 7. Germline CDR1 reads SGHVS; CDR2 reads FQNEAQ. The CDR3 length is 16 residues. The CDR3 bases are TGTGCCAGCAGCCAAGCAGCTAGCGGGAGCACAGATACGCAGTATTTT. Translating it yields CASSQAASGSTDTQYF.

The V call is TRBV3-1 (or the pseudogene TRBV3-2), the J call TRBJ2-3; TRBD1 is a possible D gene (6 bases). This CDR3 has 12 amino acids. V lost 6 bases and J lost 4, with 8 bases in between. Per germline, CDR1 LGHDT and CDR2 YNNKEL (reference sequence). The CDR3 bases are TGTGCCAGCAGAAAGGGGGCAGATACGCAGTATTTT. Translation: CASRKGADTQYF.

The rearrangement joins TRBV27 to TRBJ1-2, with D maybe TRBD1 (6 bases). Deletions cut 4 bases from V and 3 bases from J, with 12 bases between. Germline V gene sequence: CDR1 MNHEY, CDR2 SMNVEV (reference sequence). This CDR3 has 14 residues. The CDR3 loop reads CASSSGEPYYGYTF. Here the CDR3 DNA reads TGTGCCAGCAGTTCAGGGGAGCCTTACTATGGCTACACCTTC.

The rearrangement links TRBV4-1 to TRBJ2-1, with 12 bases fitting TRBD2. The germline CDR1 and CDR2 sequences are MGHRA and YSYEKL. Germline trimming cut 4 bases from V and 10 bases from J; bases unmatched to any gene: 11. This CDR3 is built from 16 residues. CDR3 sequence (DNA): TGCGCCAGCAGCCTAAGTCACCTAGCGGGGGGGCGAGAGCAGTTCTTC. Translation: CASSLSHLAGGREQFF.

CDR3 amino acids: CASSPASGGETQYF. CDR3 sequence (DNA): TGTGCCAGCTCACCGGCCAGCGGGGGTGAGACCCAGTACTTC. The chain has TRBV18 and TRBJ2-5, with 8 bases identical to TRBD2. Germline loops: CDR1 KGHSH, CDR2 LQKENI. The CDR3 totals 14 residues. The junction had 5 bases not matched to a gene; V was cut back by 3 bases and J by 5 bases.

The chain employs TRBV7-9 and TRBJ2-1; weak D call: TRBD1 (5 bases). V gave up 2 bases and J gave up 4 bases, with 12 bases separating them. Looked up from germline, CDR1 is SEHNR and CDR2 is FQNEAQ (reference sequence). This CDR3 contains 15 residues. The CDR3 DNA follows: TGTGCCAGCAGCTTATCAAGGGGCGTATACAATGAGCAGTTCTTC. It specifies CASSLSRGVYNEQFF.

This clone was detected only a few times. V and J are TRBV13 and TRBJ2-7; possibly TRBD2 for D (5 bases). Between the trimmed V and J ends, which lost 1 base and 3 bases, there was a span of 16 bases. The CDR3 loop spans 16 amino acids. The germline gives CDR1 PRHDT, CDR2 FYEKMQ (reference sequence). CDR3 bases: TGTGCCAGCAGCTTAGTCGCGGGTGGGAGAGGCTACGAGCAGTACTTC. Encoded protein: CASSLVAGGRGYEQYF.